These 28 T cell receptor beta chains came from one sample sequenced in a study of blood T cell repertoires in COVID-19. Measured with immunoSEQ multiplex PCR; TCRdb has only the in-frame clones, and not every one. The sample has some 100,000 clones, 70% to 90% seen once. Sequencing was done on a sample of peripheral blood. These receptors came from an older man who had recovered from COVID-19.

The J gene is TRBJ2-1, the V gene TRBV30; D is perhaps TRBD2 (6 bases). Germline values: CDR1 GTSNPN, CDR2 SVGIG (reference sequence). The CDR3 has 13 residues. Trimming removed 2 bases from V and 3 bases from J, with 8 bases in between. CDR3 DNA sequence: TGTGCCTGGAGTCCCGGGGGCTACAATGAGCAGTTCTTC. Amino acid sequence: CAWSPGGYNEQFF.

The genes are TRBV5-1 and TRBJ2-1; the D gene is possibly TRBD1 (6 bases). The CDR3 extends over 15 amino acids. Germline-derived CDR1 and CDR2 are SGHRS and YFSETQ. V shed 1 base and J shed 9 bases, with 17 bases lying between them. Here the CDR3 reads CASSLSPGENVEQFF. The DNA of the CDR3 is TGCGCCAGCAGCTTGTCTCCAGGGGAGAACGTTGAGCAGTTCTTC.

This chain joins TRBV6-1 and TRBJ2-7, with TRBD1 matching over 10 bases. The V gene end was trimmed by 3 bases and the J gene end by 0 bases; junction bases not matched to a gene: 17. Germline V gives CDR1 MNHNS, CDR2 SASEGT. The CDR3 is 20 residues long. The DNA of the CDR3 is TGTGCCAGCAGTGACCCCAGGGGAATGGGGGGACAGGGGAGCTCCTACGAGCAGTACTTC. It translates to CASSDPRGMGGQGSSYEQYF.

The chain uses TRBV20-1 and TRBJ1-1, with D perhaps matching TRBD1 (5 bases). V lost 4 bases, J lost 5 bases, and 8 bases lay in between. The CDR3 totals 11 residues. Per germline, CDR1 DFQATT and CDR2 SNEGSKA (reference sequence). CDR3 residues: CSATGFTEAFF. The CDR3, as DNA: TGCAGTGCTACAGGGTTTACTGAAGCTTTCTTT.

This sequence joins TRBV27 and TRBJ1-1, with D possibly matching TRBD1 (6 bases). The V end was cut by 1 base, the J end by 2 bases, with 14 bases between. Germline CDR1 is MNHEY and CDR2 is SMNVEV (reference sequence). The CDR3 has 16 amino acids. The CDR3 loop is CASSLYVGGRNTEAFF. In DNA form, the CDR3 reads TGTGCCAGCAGTTTATATGTGGGGGGGCGCAACACTGAAGCTTTCTTT.

V usage is TRBV5-6 and J usage is TRBJ2-1; D gene uncertain. CDR3 length equals 11 residues. The germline V and J ends were trimmed by 3 bases and 4 bases, with 2 bases remaining between them. CDR1 SGHDT and CDR2 YYEEEE come from the germline V gene. The CDR3 spells CASSSYNEQFF. The CDR3 DNA is TGTGCCAGCAGCTCTTACAATGAGCAGTTCTTC.

The table lists this clone with a few counts. The CDR3 bases are TGTGCCAGCAGTTACTCGAGGCAGAATACGCAGTATTTT. Translation: CASSYSRQNTQYF. The chain carries TRBV6-5 and TRBJ2-3, with D hard to call. The V gene's germline CDR1 is MNHEY and CDR2 SVGAGI. The CDR3 is 13 residues long. V lost 0 bases and J lost 7, with 8 bases in between.

The J gene is TRBJ2-7, the V gene TRBV6-5; tentative D call: TRBD2 (5 bases). Germline loops: CDR1 MNHEY, CDR2 SVGAGI. The CDR3 sequence is 16 residues long. V lost 0 bases to trimming and J lost 2 bases, with 14 bases between them. The CDR3 region has the DNA TGTGCCAGCAGTTACTCTCCAAGGAGGCCCACCTACGAGCAGTACTTC. It encodes CASSYSPRRPTYEQYF.

The rearrangement uses TRBV5-6 and TRBJ2-6; weak D call: TRBD2 (5 bases). This CDR3 is 17 amino acids long. The germline gives CDR1 SGHDT, CDR2 YYEEEE. Trimming removed 3 bases from V and 2 bases from J, with 15 bases in between. The CDR3 here is CASSSGFSGAGANVLTF. The CDR3 region has the DNA TGTGCCAGCAGCTCGGGGTTCAGCGGAGCTGGGGCCAACGTCCTGACTTTC. The complete variable domain, with remaining parts taken from reference TRBV5-6 and TRBJ2-6, reads DAGVTQSPTHLIKTRGQQVTLRCSPKSGHDTVSWYQQALGQGPQFIFQYYEEEERQRGNFPDRFSGHQFPNYSSELNVNALLLGDSALYLCASSSGFSGAGANVLTFGAGSRLTVL.

J is TRBJ2-7 and V is TRBV28; maybe TRBD1 (5 bases). There are 14 residues in the CDR3. Germline V gene sequence: CDR1 MDHEN, CDR2 SYDVKM. V dropped 3 bases and J dropped 3 bases, with 12 bases sitting between them. As DNA, the CDR3 is TGTGCCAGCAGTTTTCCCAGGGAAAACTACGAGCAGTACTTC. This sequence encodes CASSFPRENYEQYF.

This rearrangement joins TRBV2 to TRBJ1-2; a possible D gene is TRBD1 (6 bases). Germline loops: CDR1 SNHLY, CDR2 FYNNEI. CDR3 size: 16 residues. Between the trimmed V and J ends, which lost 7 bases and 2 bases, there was a span of 20 bases. This chain's CDR3 is CASTERIRGGNYGYTF. The CDR3 DNA is TGTGCCAGCACCGAGCGGATTAGGGGGGGGAACTATGGCTACACCTTC. The whole variable domain, filled in from reference TRBV2 and TRBJ1-2, reads EPEVTQTPSHQVTQMGQEVILRCVPISNHLYFYWYRQILGQKVEFLVSFYNNEISEKSEIFDDQFSVERPDGSNFTLKIRSTKLEDSAMYFCASTERIRGGNYGYTFGSGTRLTVV.

The chain is built from TRBV7-2 and TRBJ1-4; the match to TRBD1 covers 7 bases. CDR1 and CDR2 (germline): SGHTA, FQGNSA. V trimming: 4 bases; J trimming: 2 bases; junction bases outside the gene matches: 4. The CDR3 extends over 15 amino acids. This CDR3 reads CASSSYRGTNEKLFF. The CDR3 DNA reads TGTGCCAGCAGCTCCTACAGGGGTACTAATGAAAAACTGTTTTTT.

The V gene is TRBV9, the J gene TRBJ2-3; 9 bases agree with TRBD2. Trimming removed 2 bases from V and 9 bases from J; junction bases left unmatched: 13. Germline V CDR1 and CDR2: SGDLS, YYNGEE. This CDR3 is built from 16 residues. The DNA of the CDR3 is TGTGCCAGCAGCGTGGGACTAGCAACATTCGAGGGGACGCAGTATTTT. Protein sequence: CASSVGLATFEGTQYF.

The CDR3: CASNRGRGRGEGYTF. As DNA, the CDR3 is TGTGCCAGCAACAGAGGCAGGGGGCGGGGAGAGGGCTACACCTTC. The chain recombines TRBV19 with TRBJ1-2; 8 bases are a match to TRBD1. CDR3 size: 15 residues. CDR1 and CDR2 from the germline V gene are LNHDA and SQIVND (reference sequence). J lost 8 bases, V lost 9 bases, and 17 bases had no gene match. Full variable domain (outside the CDR3, taken from reference TRBV19 and TRBJ1-2): DGGITQSPKYLFRKEGQNVTLSCEQNLNHDAMYWYRQDPGQGLRLIYYSQIVNDFQKGDIAEGYSVSREKKESFPLTVTSAQKNPTAFYLCASNRGRGRGEGYTFGSGTRLTVV.

This clone was recorded only once. Here the CDR3 reads CASSPGVSNQPQHF. The DNA for the CDR3 is TGCGCCAGCAGCCCAGGGGTTAGCAATCAGCCCCAGCATTTT. V gene TRBV5-1 combines with J gene TRBJ1-5, with D possibly matching TRBD1 (6 bases). The CDR3 length is 14 residues. V was clipped by 4 bases and J by 0 bases, with 8 bases between them. CDR1 SGHRS and CDR2 YFSETQ come from the germline V gene.

By sample fraction, this clone is medium-sized (0.01 to 0.1%). This chain's CDR3 is CSARQVTEAFF. The CDR3 region has the DNA TGCAGTGCTAGACAGGTCACTGAAGCTTTCTTT. V is TRBV20-1 and J is TRBJ1-1; D not certain. The CDR3 has 11 residues. Germline V gives CDR1 DFQATT, CDR2 SNEGSKA (reference sequence). Trimming cost V 2 bases and J 4 bases, with 5 bases left between them.

The chain carries TRBV27 and TRBJ2-1; TRBD2 might be the D (6 bases). Trimming removed 6 bases at V and 3 bases at J, with 6 bases between. This CDR3 is 12 amino acids long. Per the germline V gene, CDR1 is MNHEY and CDR2 is SMNVEV (reference sequence). The CDR3 DNA sequence: TGTGCCAGCAGGGACTACTACAATGAGCAGTTCTTC. As protein: CASRDYYNEQFF.

This sequence joins TRBV5-4 and TRBJ2-5; 9 nucleotides match TRBD1. CDR1 and CDR2 from the germline V gene are SGHNT and YYREEE (reference sequence). This CDR3 contains 17 residues. With 0 bases clipped from V and 3 bases from J, the junction kept 9 bases outside the gene matches. The CDR3 bases are TGTGCCAGCAGCTTGGTTGGAAACAGGGGGCTAAAAGAGACCCAGTACTTC. This translates into CASSLVGNRGLKETQYF.

The gene calls are TRBV5-4 and TRBJ2-3; D possibly corresponds to TRBD2 (5 bases). Germline-derived CDR1 and CDR2 are SGHNT and YYREEE (reference sequence). Trimming shortened V by 4 bases and J by 0 bases, and 6 bases separated the two germline ends. The CDR3 has 13 residues. This chain's CDR3 is CASSRESTDTQYF. The CDR3 DNA reads as TGTGCCAGCAGCCGGGAAAGCACAGATACGCAGTATTTT.

The rearrangement uses TRBV9 and TRBJ2-2; TRBD2 is a possible D gene (7 bases). Deletions cut 10 bases from V and 6 bases from J, with 22 bases between. CDR1 and CDR2 from the germline V gene are SGDLS and YYNGEE. This CDR3 is built from 15 residues. DNA of the CDR3: TGTGCCCGCCCTCCGGGGGGCAATTCTGCCGGGGAGCTGTTTTTT. Translation: CARPPGGNSAGELFF.

This sequence joins TRBV30 and TRBJ2-3; 9 nucleotides agree with TRBD2. The V gene end was trimmed by 3 bases and the J gene end by 4 bases; junction bases not matched to a gene: 5. The CDR3 length is 14 residues. The germline gives CDR1 GTSNPN, CDR2 SVGIG (reference sequence). CDR3 sequence (DNA): TGTGCCTGGAGCCTCGGGACTAGCTCAGATACGCAGTATTTT. Its translation is CAWSLGTSSDTQYF. Filled out from reference TRBV30 and TRBJ2-3, the complete variable domain reads SQTIHQWPATLVQPVGSPLSLECTVEGTSNPNLYWYRQAAGRGLQLLFYSVGIGQISSEVPQNLSASRPQDRQFILSSKKLLLSDSGFYLCAWSLGTSSDTQYFGPGTRLTVL.

The V call is TRBV11-3, the J call TRBJ2-2; unclear D gene. V shed 3 bases and J shed 4 bases, with 9 bases lying between them. CDR1 SGHNT and CDR2 YENEEA come from the germline V gene. The CDR3 consists of 14 residues. Here the CDR3 DNA reads TGTGCCAGCAGCTTCACAAGTATCACCGGGGAGCTGTTTTTT. Its translation is CASSFTSITGELFF. The full variable domain, in which reference TRBV11-3 and TRBJ2-2 provide the parts outside the CDR3, is EAGVVQSPRYKIIEKKQPVAFWCNPISGHNTLYWYLQNLGQGPELLIRYENEEAVDDSQLPKDRFSAERLKGVDSTLKIQPAELGDSAVYLCASSFTSITGELFFGEGSRLTVL.

The V gene is TRBV30, the J gene TRBJ2-7; D call uncertain. The CDR3 totals 12 residues. CDR1 is GTSNPN, CDR2 SVGIG, per germline (reference sequence). The V and J ends lost 3 bases and 1 base respectively, with 7 bases between them. The CDR3 here is CAWSIRSYEQYF. The CDR3 DNA sequence: TGTGCCTGGAGCATCAGGTCCTACGAGCAGTACTTC.

The V call is TRBV7-3, the J call TRBJ2-3, with D possibly TRBD2 on 6 matching bases. Trimming pared 3 bases from V and 6 bases from J, leaving 16 bases between. The CDR3 has 15 residues. Germline assignment: CDR1 SGHTA and CDR2 FQGTGA. The CDR3 nucleotides read TGTGCCAGCAGCTTCACTAGCTCCGCGGCGGATACGCAGTATTTT. Its translation: CASSFTSSAADTQYF.

The chain recombines TRBV30 with TRBJ1-5, with 9 bases that match TRBD1. J gave up 4 bases and V 3 bases, and 1 base lay outside the gene matches. The CDR3 has 13 residues. Germline V gene sequence: CDR1 GTSNPN, CDR2 SVGIG (reference sequence). CDR3 amino acids: CAWSGTGNQPQHF. In DNA form, the CDR3 reads TGTGCCTGGAGCGGGACAGGGAATCAGCCCCAGCATTTT.

There are a few counts of this clone. The chain couples TRBV6-5 to TRBJ2-1; 10 bases align to TRBD1. CDR3 length equals 15 residues. The germline gives CDR1 MNHEY, CDR2 SVGAGI. V dropped 6 bases and J dropped 7; count of bases not matched to a gene: 9. CDR3 amino acids: CASSRDRGGENEQFF. The CDR3 coding sequence is TGTGCCAGCAGCCGGGACAGGGGAGGTGAGAATGAGCAGTTCTTC.

CDR3 region: CASSQDGGGSGNTIYF. In DNA, the CDR3 is TGTGCCAGCAGCCAAGATGGAGGCGGCTCTGGAAACACCATATATTTT. The chain has TRBV4-2 and TRBJ1-3; D gene unclear. Germline CDR1 LGHNA, CDR2 YNFKEQ. Trimming removed 0 bases at V and 0 bases at J, with 9 bases between. This CDR3 has 16 amino acids.

This chain links TRBV4-2 with TRBJ1-2; 7 nucleotides agree with TRBD1. This CDR3 region has 13 residues. Germline loops: CDR1 LGHNA, CDR2 YNFKEQ. V dropped 3 bases and J dropped 7; count of bases not matched to a gene: 5. The CDR3 region is CASSQTGRSGYTF. CDR3 DNA: TGTGCCAGCAGCCAGACAGGGAGAAGTGGCTACACCTTC.